A selection of T cell receptor beta chains follows, all from one sample in a study of human T cells and chemical hapten exposure. TCRdb passed the RACE reads through MiXCR, listing each CDR3 protein once. Seen here are tens of thousands of distinct CDR3 sequences, approximately 9% observed once, and the top ten hold approximately 3.7%. The material sequenced was whole blood, taken in connection with sensitization to the hapten diphenylcyclopropenone (DPC). These receptors originate from a woman aged 45-65 years with alopecia areata. Some clones in this sample may be carry-over from other donors' samples. Each CDR3 is given with its conserved first and last residue. D genes are given only for firm matches. Clone size is stated in some rows and not others, as once, few, many or a class when expanded.

CDR3 protein | CDR3 DNA | J gene | V gene | D gene | clone size
CSARAYARGEQYF | TGCAGTGCTAGAGCCTACGCGAGAGGAGAGCAGTACTTC | TRBJ2-7 | TRBV20-1 | - | -
CASSQQWRSYGYTF | TGTGCCAGCAGCCAACAGTGGCGGAGCTATGGCTACACCTTC | TRBJ1-2 | TRBV3-1 | - | -
CASSLGASGQETQYF | TGTGCCAGCAGTCTGGGAGCTAGCGGTCAAGAGACCCAGTACTTC | TRBJ2-5 | TRBV28 | TRBD2 | many
CASSQKGREDYGYTF | TGTGCCAGCAGCCAAAAGGGCAGGGAAGACTATGGCTACACCTTC | TRBJ1-2 | TRBV4-2 | - | -
CASSSPSGTRVEQFF | TGTGCCAGCAGTTCCCCTTCCGGGACTAGAGTTGAGCAGTTCTTC | TRBJ2-1 | TRBV28 | TRBD2 | -
CSALTTTIYF | TGCAGTGCTCTGACAACGACCATATATTTT | TRBJ1-3 | TRBV20-1 | - | many
CASSQERVSSSYNEQFF | TGCGCCAGCAGCCAAGAGAGGGTCTCCAGCTCCTACAATGAGCAGTTCTTC | TRBJ2-1 | TRBV4-1 | - | few
CASSWTRTGLGETQYF | TGCGCCAGCAGCTGGACTCGGACAGGATTAGGGGAGACCCAGTACTTC | TRBJ2-5 | TRBV5-1 | TRBD1 | few
CASSYPGTGRAFF | TGTGCCAGCAGTTACCCTGGGACAGGGCGAGCTTTCTTT | TRBJ1-1 | TRBV6-5 | TRBD1 | many
CSFTTGPLGELFF | TGCAGCTTCACGACAGGACCACTGGGGGAGCTGTTTTTT | TRBJ2-2 | TRBV29-1 | - | many
CASRANHGTDTQYF | TGTGCCAGCAGGGCTAACCACGGCACAGATACGCAGTATTTT | TRBJ2-3 | TRBV6-5 | - | -
CASSLGTRGNEQFF | TGTGCCAGCAGTTTAGGGACTAGGGGCAATGAGCAGTTCTTC | TRBJ2-1 | TRBV12-3/TRBV12-4 | TRBD2 | few
CASSPWTSGGLITDTQYF | TGTGCCAGCAGTCCCTGGACTAGCGGGGGGCTGATTACAGATACGCAGTATTTT | TRBJ2-3 | TRBV12-3/TRBV12-4 | TRBD2 | few
CASSPTRNEQFF | TGCGCCAGCAGCCCGACTAGGAATGAGCAGTTCTTC | TRBJ2-1 | TRBV5-1 | - | many
CASSTGAGDTEAFF | TGTGCCAGCAGCACGGGGGCAGGGGACACTGAAGCTTTCTTT | TRBJ1-1 | TRBV12-3/TRBV12-4 | - | few
CSARDEDLLSSYNSPLHF | TGCAGTGCTAGAGATGAGGACTTATTAAGCTCCTATAATTCACCCCTCCACTTT | TRBJ1-6 | TRBV20-1 | - | many
CASSPVGTDTQYF | TGTGCCAGCTCACCAGTGGGCACAGATACGCAGTATTTT | TRBJ2-3 | TRBV18 | - | -
CASRDGRGTEAFF | TGTGCCAGCAGAGACGGCCGGGGCACTGAAGCTTTCTTT | TRBJ1-1 | TRBV28 | - | many
CASLQSTDTQYF | TGTGCCAGCCTTCAAAGCACAGATACGCAGTATTTT | TRBJ2-3 | TRBV27 | - | few
CASRQGNNSPLHF | TGTGCCAGCCGACAGGGAAACAATTCACCCCTCCACTTT | TRBJ1-6 | TRBV28 | TRBD1 | -
CSATSGSSNQPQHF | TGCAGCGCAACCTCAGGGTCTAGCAATCAGCCCCAGCATTTT | TRBJ1-5 | TRBV29-1 | - | many
CASSLGTTQETQYF | TGCGCCAGCAGCTTGGGCACGACACAAGAGACCCAGTACTTC | TRBJ2-5 | TRBV5-1 | - | few
CASTTRNRFVNQPQHF | TGTGCCAGCACCACCAGGAACAGGTTCGTCAATCAGCCCCAGCATTTT | TRBJ1-5 | TRBV6-1 | - | many
CASGQVLLNQPQHF | TGTGCCAGCGGACAGGTCCTCCTTAATCAGCCCCAGCATTTT | TRBJ1-5 | TRBV19 | TRBD1 | -
CASSHRVPYEQYF | TGTGCCAGCAGTCACAGGGTCCCCTACGAGCAGTACTTC | TRBJ2-7 | TRBV5-6 | - | few
CAITLGQGLGNEQFF | TGTGCCATCACTTTGGGACAGGGGTTGGGGAATGAGCAGTTCTTC | TRBJ2-1 | TRBV10-3 | TRBD1 | few
CASTGDTNRKAFF | TGTGCCAGCACTGGGGATACGAACCGGAAAGCTTTCTTT | TRBJ1-1 | TRBV6-5 | - | -
CASSVPTGTGANVLTF | TGTGCCAGCAGTGTACCCACAGGGACTGGGGCCAACGTCCTGACTTTC | TRBJ2-6 | TRBV12-3/TRBV12-4 | - | -
CASSLAEVRGGSGNTIYF | TGCGCCAGCAGCTTGGCCGAGGTCAGGGGAGGATCTGGAAACACCATATATTTT | TRBJ1-3 | TRBV5-1 | - | -
CASSPPWTGNGQPQHF | TGTGCCAGCAGCCCTCCCTGGACAGGTAACGGTCAGCCCCAGCATTTT | TRBJ1-5 | TRBV7-2 | TRBD1 | -
CASSYRASEAFF | TGTGCCAGCAGCTACAGGGCTAGTGAAGCTTTCTTT | TRBJ1-1 | TRBV5-5 | - | many
CASSPVTDTQYF | TGTGCCAGCAGCCCAGTCACAGATACGCAGTATTTT | TRBJ2-3 | TRBV6-6 | - | -
CASGMTPNTGELFF | TGTGCCAGCGGGATGACACCGAACACCGGGGAGCTGTTTTTT | TRBJ2-2 | TRBV10-3 | - | many
CASSRQGDTQYF | TGTGCCAGCAGCCGGCAGGGGGATACGCAGTATTTT | TRBJ2-3 | TRBV7-2 | - | few